This T cell receptor (beta chain) was captured by sequencing in a study of post-analysis software for immune sequencing data. Whole-study context: The courses of disease that were included comprised relapsing-remitting, secondary progressive and progressive-relapsing multiple sclerosis. The study, taken as a whole, reports: Patients with multiple sclerosis recorded significantly lower normalized Chao1 diversity than controls, the study found. Elevated frequency relative to controls characterized several TRBV segments in patients, TRBV5-6, TRBV5-1 and TRBV20-1 among them. Batch-mates among the samples co-clustered strongly by F measure.

Of note for this clonotype: The antigen remains unidentified.

V was pared by 3 bases and J by 2 bases, with 8 bases between. This CDR3 has 14 amino acids. Germline V gene lookup returns CDR1 MNHNS and CDR2 SASEGT. The TCR beta cDNA libraries contained unique molecular identifiers. TCRdb re-called the PCR reads with MiXCR, one entry per CDR3 protein. The data show about 820,000 distinct CDR3 sequences, approximately 50% seen once. Material for sequencing was blood. This chain uses TRBV6-1 with TRBJ1-5; the D gene is possibly TRBD1 (6 bases). This clonotype was sampled from a girl aged 5-17 years with multiple sclerosis. Here the CDR3 DNA reads TGTGCCAGCAGTGAGACAGGAGGCAATCAGCCCCAGCATTTT. This translates into CASSETGGNQPQHF.